This T cell receptor beta chain is from a study of glioma-infiltrating T cells after dendritic cell vaccination. Broader study findings: No direct clonality-survival link was found; a diverse polyclonal response may matter. The cohort had few patients with full blood and tumor sets.

The germline V gene has CDR1 GTSNPN and CDR2 SVGIG (reference sequence). This CDR3 is built from 17 residues. V lost 4 bases and J lost 8, with 26 bases in between. Time point given: after dendritic cell vaccination, including at tumor progression/relapse. Before vaccination, two weeks after the third vaccination, and at progression, PBMC were collected. Concerning this clone: The antigen is not known.

Measured with immunoSEQ multiplex PCR; TCRdb has only the in-frame clones, and not every one. This sample has under 130,000 clones, with around 90% found just once. This receptor was identified in a human donor with glioblastoma. The chain carries TRBV30 and TRBJ1-4; no clear D. The source was blood, collected after dendritic cell vaccination. For the CDR3, the DNA is TGTGCCTGGATGGGAGGGCTCCCTGGTATTGGATCGGAAAAACTGTTTTTT. Protein product: CAWMGGLPGIGSEKLFF.